The TCR beta chain under discussion was sequenced for a study of shared clonotypes between healthy human individuals. Study outcomes and limitations: A reduction in generation probabilities was seen for non-shared clonotypes relative to those shared by all four donors. The study found about 5.1% of naive CD4 clonotypes shared across four donors.

Trimming at V came to 6 bases and at J to 7 bases, leaving 5 bases not matched to a gene. The CDR3 has 12 residues. CDR1 and CDR2 (germline): MNHEY, SMNVEV (reference sequence). CD45RO-negative cells were positively selected for CCR7, leaving out terminally differentiated effector memory CD45RA+ cells. The assay was run at deep level. Profiled with immunoSEQ multiplex PCR; TCRdb holds only in-frame clones, not every one. The profile shows around 1.9 million clones, 93% of them singletons. For this clone: Antigen unknown. The same CDR3 arises from other DNA sequences in this sample as well.

This receptor was taken from a man between 18 and 29 years old in good health. Some clones in this sample may be carry-over from other donors' samples. The chain uses TRBV27 and TRBJ2-7, with TRBD1 matching 8 bases. The sample was naive CD8+ T cells from PBMCs. CDR3 nucleotides: TGTGCCAGCAGCACCACAGGGGGAGAGCAGTACTTC. Translation: CASSTTGGEQYF.